The rows below give T cell receptor beta chains drawn from one sample of a study of T cells after posttransplantation cyclophosphamide. Data came from immunoSEQ multiplex PCR; TCRdb stores just in-frame clones and leaves some out. The table records about 52,000 clones, roughly 92% of them present only once. Sequenced input: PBMCs. The receptor set was obtained from a woman aged 30 to 39 in good health and a related stem cell transplant donor. Each CDR3 is given with its conserved first and last residue. D genes are given only for firm matches. A row's size may be missing; if present it is once, few, many or a size class.

D gene,V gene,J gene,clone size,CDR3 protein,CDR3 DNA
NA,TRBV6-6,TRBJ2-7,NA,CASSYMSYEQYF,TGTGCCAGCAGTTATATGTCCTACGAGCAGTACTTC
NA,TRBV9,TRBJ2-1,NA,CASSASGDYNEQFF,TGTGCCAGCAGCGCGAGCGGAGACTACAATGAGCAGTTCTTC
TRBD1,TRBV11-1,TRBJ2-1,NA,CASSPDRAGLNEQFF,TGTGCCAGCAGCCCGGACAGGGCGGGTCTCAATGAGCAGTTCTTC
NA,TRBV19,TRBJ1-1,NA,CASSILLRTPVGEAFF,TGTGCCAGTAGTATACTATTACGGACACCCGTCGGTGAAGCTTTCTTT
TRBD2,TRBV4-3,TRBJ2-7,NA,CASSQEWSGGAGYEQYF,TGCGCCAGCAGCCAAGAATGGAGCGGGGGGGCGGGCTACGAGCAGTACTTC
NA,TRBV15,TRBJ2-5,NA,CATSLAPREETQYF,TGTGCCACCAGCCTAGCCCCCCGGGAGGAGACCCAGTACTTC
TRBD1,TRBV19,TRBJ1-1,once,CASSLTGGLTEAFF,TGTGCCAGTAGTCTAACAGGGGGCTTGACTGAAGCTTTCTTT
NA,TRBV2,TRBJ2-7,NA,CASSPGTPSYEQYF,TGTGCCAGCAGCCCCGGGACACCTTCCTACGAGCAGTACTTC
NA,TRBV6-5,TRBJ2-1,NA,CASRGGPGSYNEQFF,TGTGCCAGCAGGGGTGGGCCTGGCTCCTACAATGAGCAGTTCTTC
NA,TRBV4-3,TRBJ2-4,NA,CASSQDPGVGIQYF,TGCGCCAGCAGCCAAGACCCGGGGGTAGGCATTCAGTACTTC
NA,TRBV7-2,TRBJ1-5,NA,CASSLEQGNQPQHF,TGTGCCAGCAGCTTAGAACAGGGCAATCAGCCCCAGCATTTT
TRBD2,TRBV9,TRBJ2-1,NA,CASSVGSGGARYEQFF,TGTGCCAGCAGCGTGGGTAGCGGGGGGGCCCGGTATGAGCAGTTCTTC
NA,TRBV10-3,TRBJ1-3,NA,CATIRTADGNTIYF,TGTGCCACCATTAGGACAGCTGATGGAAACACCATATATTTT
TRBD1,TRBV15,TRBJ1-2,NA,CATSRDVDRGRGGYTF,TGTGCCACCAGCAGAGATGTGGACAGGGGGCGCGGTGGCTACACCTTC
NA,TRBV9,TRBJ1-6,NA,CASSVAGGPLHF,TGTGCCAGCAGCGTGGCTGGCGGGCCCCTCCACTTT
NA,TRBV25-1,TRBJ1-2,NA,CASSESPGSGYTF,TGTGCCAGCAGTGAATCCCCAGGGTCCGGCTACACCTTC
TRBD2,TRBV11-2,TRBJ2-3,NA,CASSPGTRNTQYF,TGTGCCAGCAGCCCTGGGACTAGGAATACGCAGTATTTT
TRBD1,TRBV9,TRBJ1-2,NA,CASSARGPSNYGYTF,TGTGCCAGCAGCGCCAGGGGGCCCTCTAACTATGGCTACACCTTC
TRBD2,TRBV7-3,TRBJ2-1,NA,CASSPLRLRGARNEQFF,TGTGCCAGCAGCCCTCTGAGGCTGCGGGGGGCCAGGAATGAGCAGTTCTTC
TRBD1,TRBV6-1,TRBJ2-7,NA,CASSMGQGTREQYF,TGTGCCAGCTCCATGGGACAGGGGACGAGAGAGCAGTACTTC
TRBD2,TRBV11-3,TRBJ2-7,NA,CASSPGIAGASYEQYF,TGTGCCAGCAGCCCCGGGATAGCGGGGGCCTCCTACGAGCAGTACTTC
NA,TRBV5-1,TRBJ2-3,NA,CASGAGTDTQYF,TGCGCCAGCGGGGCGGGCACAGATACGCAGTATTTT
NA,TRBV4-3,TRBJ2-3,once,CASSQEFPPGTDTQYF,TGCGCCAGCAGCCAAGAATTCCCCCCGGGTACAGATACGCAGTATTTT
TRBD2,TRBV7-6,TRBJ2-5,NA,CASSFSGGAEETQYF,TGTGCCAGCAGCTTTAGCGGGGGGGCCGAAGAGACCCAGTACTTC
TRBD2,TRBV7-2,TRBJ2-5,few,CASSPRGTSGETQYF,TGTGCCAGCAGCCCGCGAGGGACTAGCGGTGAGACCCAGTACTTC
NA,TRBV9,TRBJ1-3,NA,CASSPQRGGGNTIYF,TGTGCCAGCAGCCCCCAACGAGGAGGGGGAAACACCATATATTTT
TRBD1,TRBV4-1,TRBJ1-1,NA,CASSQAGGRRTEAFF,TGCGCCAGCAGCCAGGCAGGGGGCAGGAGGACTGAAGCTTTCTTT
NA,TRBV27,TRBJ1-1,NA,CASSGVGRGGERTEAFF,TGTGCCAGCAGTGGTGTGGGTCGTGGAGGGGAACGCACTGAAGCTTTCTTT
NA,TRBV7-2,TRBJ2-5,NA,CASSFSQGKETQYF,TGTGCCAGCAGCTTCTCACAGGGCAAAGAGACCCAGTACTTC
NA,TRBV6-4,TRBJ1-5,NA,CASSDTKLRRSPNQPQHF,TGTGCCAGCAGTGACACCAAGCTGAGGCGGAGCCCCAATCAGCCCCAGCATTTT
NA,TRBV5-6,TRBJ2-7,once,CASSLGDTRVYEQYF,TGTGCCAGCAGCTTGGGGGACACCCGGGTTTACGAGCAGTACTTC
NA,TRBV11-3,TRBJ2-3,NA,CASSLEGSGPDTQYF,TGTGCCAGCAGCTTAGAGGGTTCGGGTCCAGATACGCAGTATTTT
TRBD1,TRBV30,TRBJ1-5,NA,CAWSVPTGTGRNQPQHF,TGTGCCTGGAGTGTTCCAACCGGGACAGGGCGAAATCAGCCCCAGCATTTT
TRBD1,TRBV5-5,TRBJ1-2,NA,CASSAFLGTGFYGYTF,TGTGCCAGCAGCGCTTTCTTGGGGACAGGGTTCTATGGCTACACCTTC
TRBD2,TRBV6-6,TRBJ2-7,NA,CASSPNLAGGRNEQYF,TGTGCCAGCAGTCCCAACCTAGCGGGGGGGCGGAACGAGCAGTACTTC
TRBD1,TRBV7-9,TRBJ1-2,NA,CASSSDRTVYGYTF,TGTGCCAGCAGCTCGGACAGGACCGTCTATGGCTACACCTTC
NA,TRBV28,TRBJ1-2,NA,CASSLLGLGQGLIDYGYTF,TGTGCCAGCAGTTTATTAGGGTTGGGCCAGGGTTTGATCGACTATGGCTACACCTTC
TRBD1,TRBV7-3,TRBJ2-5,NA,CASSPGTARVTQYF,TGTGCCAGCAGCCCGGGGACAGCCCGTGTGACCCAGTACTTC
NA,TRBV7-9,TRBJ1-2,NA,CASSLGRSDGYTF,TGTGCCAGCAGCTTAGGCCGTTCGGATGGCTACACCTTC
NA,TRBV10-3,TRBJ1-2,once,CAISEGRGYGYTF,TGTGCCATCAGTGAGGGGAGGGGCTATGGCTACACCTTC
NA,TRBV19,TRBJ1-1,NA,CASSITRRGKRAEAFF,TGTGCCAGTAGTATCACCAGACGGGGGAAGAGGGCTGAAGCTTTCTTT
NA,TRBV2,TRBJ2-1,NA,CASSGGWGGAGSYNEQFF,TGTGCCAGCAGTGGGGGTTGGGGGGGGGCCGGCTCCTACAATGAGCAGTTCTTC
NA,TRBV18,TRBJ1-2,NA,CASSRPQYGYTF,TGTGCCAGCTCACGACCCCAATATGGCTACACCTTC
NA,TRBV5-1,TRBJ1-3,NA,CASSLVGGSGNTIYF,TGCGCCAGCAGCTTGGTAGGCGGGTCTGGAAACACCATATATTTT
TRBD1,TRBV6-5,TRBJ1-6,NA,CASRDRVGSPLHF,TGTGCCAGCAGGGACAGGGTTGGGTCACCCCTCCACTTT
NA,TRBV28,TRBJ2-1,NA,CASSEGVGQNEQFF,TGTGCCAGCAGTGAAGGGGTAGGGCAAAATGAGCAGTTCTTC
TRBD1,TRBV7-2,TRBJ1-1,NA,CASSLSGGLNTEAFF,TGTGCCAGCAGCTTATCAGGGGGGCTGAACACTGAAGCTTTCTTT
NA,TRBV19,TRBJ2-7,NA,CASSIADEQYF,TGTGCCAGTAGTATAGCGGACGAGCAGTACTTC
NA,TRBV27,TRBJ2-3,medium-sized,CASSFGGKQDSTQYF,TGTGCCAGCAGTTTTGGGGGAAAGCAGGACAGTACGCAGTATTTT